A single sample is the source of the 29 T cell receptor beta chains below, sequenced in a study of blood T cell repertoires in COVID-19. Only in-frame clones appear in the TCRdb table, and some are missing; sequencing was by immunoSEQ multiplex PCR. The top ten clones hold more than 2% of a sample with more than 150,000 clones, approximately 86% of them seen once. Sequencing input: peripheral blood. The receptors shown here come from a woman aged 70-85 years with acute or convalescent COVID-19.

This clone occurred once. This chain uses TRBV6-5 with TRBJ1-5; TRBD1 is a possible D gene (6 bases). V was clipped by 5 bases and J by 0 bases, with 11 bases between them. CDR3 length: 15 amino acids. Germline-derived CDR1 and CDR2 are MNHEY and SVGAGI. The CDR3 reads CASSLDSYSNQPQHF. CDR3 in DNA: TGTGCCAGCAGTCTGGACAGTTATAGCAATCAGCCCCAGCATTTT.

This clone has just a few counts. The chain has TRBV28 and TRBJ2-7, with 7 bases aligning to TRBD2. CDR3 size: 13 residues. After removal of 5 bases from V and 6 bases from J, the junction contained 7 bases not matched to a gene. CDR1 is MDHEN and CDR2 is SYDVKM in the germline V gene. The chain's CDR3 is CASSANWGGEQYV. Here the CDR3 DNA reads TGTGCCAGCAGTGCGAATTGGGGGGGCGAGCAGTACGTC.

This chain joins TRBV5-4 and TRBJ2-2; maybe TRBD2 (6 bases). The CDR3 runs to 14 residues. Germline values: CDR1 SGHNT, CDR2 YYREEE (reference sequence). V lost 4 bases to trimming and J lost 8 bases, with 15 bases between them. The CDR3 DNA reads TGTGCCAGCAGCCCGGGAGACCTGGTGGGGGAGCTGTTTTTT. Its translation: CASSPGDLVGELFF.

This CDR3 reads CSARQGVVRNEQFF. The CDR3 coding sequence is TGCAGCGCCCGACAGGGGGTAGTGCGCAATGAGCAGTTCTTC. The V gene is TRBV29-1, the J gene TRBJ2-1, with 9 bases fitting TRBD1. The V segment lost 7 bases and the J segment 6 bases; nucleotides outside the gene matches: 10. CDR3 length equals 14 residues. Germline CDR1 reads SQVTM; CDR2 reads ANQGSEA.

V gene TRBV19 combines with J gene TRBJ2-1, with 9 bases aligning to TRBD2. Losses at the gene ends were 8 bases for V and 5 bases for J; bases not matched to a gene: 7. The CDR3 has 14 amino acids. Germline-derived CDR1 and CDR2 are LNHDA and SQIVND (reference sequence). CDR3 DNA: TGTGCCAGTGAAAGGCTAGCGGGGAACAATGAGCAGTTCTTC. As protein: CASERLAGNNEQFF.

The chain carries TRBV5-6 and TRBJ1-6; no clear D gene. CDR1 and CDR2 (germline): SGHDT, YYEEEE. V lost 4 bases and J 6 bases, leaving 8 bases between the germline ends. The CDR3 totals 13 residues. The CDR3: CASSPRGNSPLHF. The DNA of the CDR3 is TGTGCCAGCAGCCCCCGGGGTAATTCACCCCTCCACTTT.

The J gene is TRBJ1-5, the V gene TRBV4-1, with D tentatively TRBD1 (6 bases). Trimming removed 0 bases at V and 6 bases at J, with 21 bases between. The CDR3 runs 18 residues. Germline assignment: CDR1 MGHRA and CDR2 YSYEKL. In DNA, the CDR3 is TGCGCCAGCAGCCAAGAATCGTCAGGTTGGACAGAGGCTCAGCCCCAGCATTTT. Residues: CASSQESSGWTEAQPQHF.

The chain uses TRBV11-2 and TRBJ1-2, with TRBD1 as a possible D gene (5 bases). With 5 bases removed from V and 5 bases from J, the gap between germline ends came to 21 bases. CDR3 length: 16 amino acids. Germline V CDR1 and CDR2: SGHAT, FQNNGV. The CDR3 protein is CASSLAADSFTYGYTF. The CDR3 DNA is TGTGCCAGCAGCCTTGCCGCTGACAGTTTTACTTATGGCTACACCTTC. Complete variable domain (other parts from reference TRBV11-2 and TRBJ1-2): EAGVAQSPRYKIIEKRQSVAFWCNPISGHATLYWYQQILGQGPKLLIQFQNNGVVDDSQLPKDRFSAERLKGVDSTLKIQPAKLEDSAVYLCASSLAADSFTYGYTFGSGTRLTVV.

The chain is built from TRBV5-8 and TRBJ1-1, with TRBD1 matching over 9 bases. With 2 bases clipped from V and 1 base from J, the junction kept 3 bases outside the gene matches. The CDR3 extends over 15 amino acids. Germline V gene sequence: CDR1 SGHTS, CDR2 YDEGEE. CDR3 in DNA: TGTGCCAGCAGCTTCCACAGGGGGCCGAACACTGAAGCTTTCTTT. This gives the protein CASSFHRGPNTEAFF.

V gene TRBV27 combines with J gene TRBJ2-3, with 11 bases identical to TRBD2. CDR3 length: 18 residues. Losses at the gene ends were 0 bases for V and 2 bases for J; bases not matched to a gene: 7. Per the germline V gene, CDR1 is MNHEY and CDR2 is SMNVEV (reference sequence). CDR3 region: CASSLSPSGGSYTDTQYF. DNA of the CDR3: TGTGCCAGCAGTTTATCCCCTAGCGGGGGGTCGTACACAGATACGCAGTATTTT.

The CDR3 DNA reads as TGTGCCAGCAGGGACAGGGGTGTATGGACTGAAGCTTTCTTT. Its translation is CASRDRGVWTEAFF. V gene TRBV25-1 combines with J gene TRBJ1-1, with TRBD1 identical over 9 bases. The germline V gene encodes CDR1 MGHDK and CDR2 SYGVNS. Trimming removed 6 bases from V and 5 bases from J; junction bases left unmatched: 7. The CDR3 totals 14 residues.

The rearrangement uses TRBV10-3 and TRBJ2-3, with 7 bases aligning to TRBD2. J gave up 5 bases and V 0 bases, and 11 bases lay outside the gene matches. Germline assignment: CDR1 ENHRY and CDR2 SYGVKD. This CDR3 has 17 amino acids. This chain's CDR3 is CAISESGIAGREDTQYF. The CDR3 nucleotides read TGTGCCATCAGTGAGTCTGGGATAGCGGGTCGGGAAGATACGCAGTATTTT.

This chain uses TRBV19 with TRBJ1-1; 11 positions match TRBD1. Germline V gives CDR1 LNHDA, CDR2 SQIVND (reference sequence). The CDR3 runs 15 residues. Trimming cost V 7 bases and J 4 bases; bases outside gene matches: 8. CDR3 nucleotide sequence: TGTGCCAGTATCGCCCCCGGGACAGGGGGCACTGAAGCTTTCTTT. This codes for CASIAPGTGGTEAFF.

The chain has TRBV5-4 and TRBJ2-5; 7 bases agree with TRBD1. Germline CDR1 reads SGHNT; CDR2 reads YYREEE (reference sequence). The trim removed 4 bases at V and 4 bases at J, leaving 10 bases unmatched. The CDR3 runs 15 residues. The CDR3 here is CASSPPPPGGETQYF. CDR3 in DNA: TGTGCCAGCAGCCCCCCTCCCCCAGGGGGAGAGACCCAGTACTTC.

The chain couples TRBV6-5 to TRBJ2-3; tentatively, D is TRBD1 (5 bases). Trimming left V 6 bases short and J 2 bases short, with 15 bases between. In germline, CDR1 is MNHEY, CDR2 SVGAGI. The CDR3 is 15 amino acids. The CDR3 reads CASRSTGSFTDTQYF. DNA for the CDR3: TGTGCCAGCAGAAGCACAGGCTCCTTCACAGATACGCAGTATTTT.

The CDR3 protein is CASSQDPVGNQPQHF. CDR3 nucleotides: TGCGCCAGCAGCCAAGATCCGGTTGGCAATCAGCCCCAGCATTTT. V usage is TRBV4-1 and J usage is TRBJ1-5; D not resolved. V was clipped by 0 bases and J by 2 bases, with 8 bases between them. In germline, CDR1 is MGHRA, CDR2 YSYEKL. There are 15 residues in the CDR3.

The chain employs TRBV5-1 and TRBJ1-3; perhaps TRBD1 as D (5 bases). Trimming cost V 4 bases and J 0 bases, with 8 bases left between them. Germline lookup yields CDR1 SGHRS and CDR2 YFSETQ. This CDR3 comprises 14 residues. This CDR3 is CASSMTVSGNTIYF. The CDR3 coding sequence is TGCGCCAGCAGCATGACAGTCTCTGGAAACACCATATATTTT.

The CDR3: CASSRGQGARGYTF. As DNA, the CDR3 is TGTGCCAGTAGTAGGGGACAGGGGGCGCGAGGCTACACCTTC. This chain joins TRBV19 and TRBJ1-2; 12 positions match TRBD1. The CDR3 runs 14 residues. Germline V gene sequence: CDR1 LNHDA, CDR2 SQIVND (reference sequence). With 4 bases clipped from V and 8 bases from J, the junction kept 5 bases outside the gene matches.

This chain connects TRBV6-5 to TRBJ1-4; 7 bases are a match to TRBD1. The V gene's germline CDR1 is MNHEY and CDR2 SVGAGI. The CDR3 extends over 14 amino acids. Unmatched junction bases numbered 7, after V lost 4 bases and J lost 8 bases. The CDR3 nucleotides are TGTGCCAGCAGTTTCAGGGGGAGTGTGGAAAAACTGTTTTTT. It encodes CASSFRGSVEKLFF.

This chain links TRBV12-3 or TRBV12-4 with TRBJ1-2, with D perhaps TRBD1 (5 bases). This CDR3 is 13 amino acids long. Trimming took 8 bases from V and 8 from J, leaving 18 bases between them. The CDR3 DNA reads as TGTGCCAGCTGCAGGATGGGGACTTGGGGCTACACCTTC. Translation: CASCRMGTWGYTF.

V gene TRBV9 combines with J gene TRBJ1-3, with TRBD1 matching 7 bases. This CDR3 comprises 15 residues. The trim removed 3 bases at V and 0 bases at J, leaving 3 bases unmatched. CDR1 is SGDLS and CDR2 is YYNGEE in the germline V gene. The CDR3 DNA follows: TGTGCCAGCAGCGCGACAGGGAACTCTGGAAACACCATATATTTT. Residues: CASSATGNSGNTIYF. Variable domain in full (rest from reference TRBV9 and TRBJ1-3): DSGVTQTPKHLITATGQRVTLRCSPRSGDLSVYWYQQSLDQGLQFLIQYYNGEERAKGNILERFSAQQFPDLHSELNLSSLELGDSALYFCASSATGNSGNTIYFGEGSWLTVV.

V and J are TRBV11-1 and TRBJ2-1; D unclear. V lost 5 bases and J 6 bases, leaving 11 bases between the germline ends. The CDR3 totals 13 residues. Germline assignment: CDR1 SGHAT and CDR2 FQDESV (reference sequence). CDR3 residues: CASSPLVRNEQFF. CDR3 bases: TGTGCCAGCAGCCCCCTCGTGCGCAATGAGCAGTTCTTC.

This clone appeared a single time. The chain is built from TRBV6-6 and TRBJ1-5, with D hard to call. Trimming stripped 2 bases from V and 0 bases from J, with 8 bases between. This CDR3 region has 15 residues. Germline-derived CDR1 and CDR2 are MNHNY and SVGAGI (reference sequence). CDR3 coding DNA: TGTGCCAGCAGTTACATGCCGGGTAGCAATCAGCCCCAGCATTTT. This gives the protein CASSYMPGSNQPQHF.

V and J are TRBV5-1 and TRBJ2-7, with TRBD2 matching over 7 bases. Germline trimming cut 0 bases from V and 6 bases from J; bases unmatched to any gene: 3. The V gene's germline CDR1 is SGHRS and CDR2 YFSETQ. The CDR3 is 13 amino acids. The CDR3 region has the DNA TGCGCCAGCAGCTTGGTTGGCGGGGGCGAGCAGTACGTC. Translation gives CASSLVGGGEQYV.

CDR3 amino acids: CASSSTSDRGDGGYTF. The CDR3 DNA is TGCGCCAGCAGCTCAACCTCGGACAGGGGCGATGGTGGCTACACCTTC. V and J are TRBV5-1 and TRBJ1-2; the match to TRBD1 covers 9 bases. V lost 3 bases and J lost 7; bases outside the gene matches: 13. The germline V gene encodes CDR1 SGHRS and CDR2 YFSETQ. The CDR3 contains 16 residues.

The genes are TRBV27 and TRBJ1-6; 7 bases line up with TRBD1. CDR1 is MNHEY and CDR2 is SMNVEV in the germline V gene (reference sequence). J gave up 7 bases and V 5 bases, and 11 bases lay outside the gene matches. The CDR3 runs to 16 residues. As DNA, the CDR3 is TGTGCCAGCAGTCGCGCCGGGACAGTAAGGAATTCACCCCTCCACTTT. It translates to CASSRAGTVRNSPLHF.

J is TRBJ2-3 and V is TRBV30; 8 bases map to TRBD2. Germline values: CDR1 GTSNPN, CDR2 SVGIG (reference sequence). The CDR3 spans 15 residues. V dropped 1 base and J dropped 1; count of bases not matched to a gene: 4. CDR3 sequence (DNA): TGTGCCTGGAGTGCCGGACTAGCCCGCACAGATACGCAGTATTTT. It yields the protein CAWSAGLARTDTQYF.

This clone came up once. The gene calls are TRBV4-1 and TRBJ2-3; 7 bases align to TRBD1. This CDR3 has 17 amino acids. Germline V gives CDR1 MGHRA, CDR2 YSYEKL. J lost 3 bases, V lost 4 bases, and 13 bases had no gene match. CDR3 residues: CASSRGLGAGGTDTQYF. The CDR3 DNA is TGCGCCAGCAGCCGGGGGCTCGGGGCAGGGGGAACAGATACGCAGTATTTT.

Only one count was recorded for this clone. The V call is TRBV27, the J call TRBJ2-7; 7 nucleotides match TRBD1. J lost 4 bases, V lost 6 bases, and 15 bases had no gene match. CDR1 MNHEY and CDR2 SMNVEV come from the germline V gene (reference sequence). The CDR3 loop spans 16 amino acids. CDR3: CASSDLNRGSSYEQYF. The DNA of the CDR3 is TGTGCCAGCAGCGACCTTAACAGGGGTAGTAGTTACGAGCAGTACTTC.